The 7 T cell receptor beta chains below were found in one sample sequenced in a study of naive and memory T cell subsets. Overall study results and limits: A few larger clonotypes appeared in naive repertoires, especially CD8, possibly memory cells re-expressing CD45RA.

No cognate antigen is known for these TCRs. Two oligonucleotides, mixed equimolar, formed the beta constant-region primer covering TRBC1 and TRBC2. Nested alpha and beta constant-region primers with the SP2 primer drove four PCR rounds on ligated cDNA. TCRdb re-called the UMI-ligation and nested PCR reads with MiXCR, one entry per CDR3 protein. The sample carries about 90,000 distinct CDR3 sequences, 11% recorded once. Sequenced: naive CD4+ T cells from blood. The receptors derive from a human donor in good health.

In its sample, this clonotype was seen a few times. The chain employs TRBV5-6 and TRBJ2-1; D gene uncertain. Germline-derived CDR1 and CDR2 are SGHDT and YYEEEE. V dropped 9 bases and J dropped 0 bases, with 16 bases sitting between them. The CDR3 loop spans 15 amino acids. This chain's CDR3 is CATHAKLSSYNEQFF. The CDR3 region has the DNA TGTGCCACCCACGCGAAACTTTCCTCCTACAATGAGCAGTTCTTC.

This rearrangement joins TRBV5-1 to TRBJ2-1; 7 nucleotides agree with TRBD2. The CDR3 runs 14 residues. Germline CDR1 and CDR2: SGHRS and YFSETQ. The V gene end was trimmed by 4 bases and the J gene end by 7 bases; junction bases not matched to a gene: 8. In DNA form, the CDR3 reads TGCGCCAGCAGCCTGGGGGGGGAGAGGAATGAGCAGTTCTTC. Protein: CASSLGGERNEQFF.

This clonotype has at least ten counts. The J gene is TRBJ2-7, the V gene TRBV6-1, with D perhaps TRBD1 (6 bases). This CDR3 contains 13 residues. Germline V gives CDR1 MNHNS, CDR2 SASEGT. V shed 7 bases and J shed 3 bases, with 13 bases lying between them. In DNA, the CDR3 is TGTGCCAGCACCCGGACAGTCAACTACGAGCAGTACTTC. Residues: CASTRTVNYEQYF.

CDR3 bases: TGTGCCAGTTCCTTAACAGGGGGGTTAATGAACACTGAAGCTTTCTTT. Its translation: CASSLTGGLMNTEAFF. This sequence joins TRBV7-6 and TRBJ1-1; the match to TRBD1 covers 8 bases. The V and J ends lost 9 bases and 0 bases, in that order; junction bases with no gene match: 12. Germline CDR1 and CDR2: SGHVS and FNYEAQ. The CDR3 has 16 residues.

This clonotype turned up a few times. The chain has TRBV12-3 or TRBV12-4 and TRBJ2-7; a possible D gene is TRBD2 (5 bases). The CDR3 loop spans 13 amino acids. The V gene lost 3 bases and the J gene lost 3 bases, with 9 bases spanning the gap. The CDR3: CASSLDWGYEQYF. The CDR3 DNA reads TGTGCCAGCAGTTTGGACTGGGGCTACGAGCAGTACTTC.

The CDR3 region has the DNA TGTGCCAGCAGCGCACTAGCGGGAGGGCCCATTCGCACAGATACGCAGTATTTT. Protein sequence: CASSALAGGPIRTDTQYF. The V gene is TRBV7-9, the J gene TRBJ2-3; TRBD2 matches 13 bases. The CDR3 sequence is 18 residues long. Unmatched junction bases numbered 9, after V lost 5 bases and J lost 1 base. Germline lookup yields CDR1 SEHNR and CDR2 FQNEAQ (reference sequence).

This chain uses TRBV7-9 with TRBJ2-7; D unclear. The CDR3 extends over 15 amino acids. Trimming stripped 5 bases from V and 0 bases from J, with 14 bases between. Germline values: CDR1 SEHNR, CDR2 FQNEAQ (reference sequence). The CDR3 is CASSVSVGGSYEQYF. The CDR3 bases are TGTGCCAGCAGCGTAAGCGTGGGCGGCTCCTACGAGCAGTACTTC. The full variable domain, completed using reference TRBV7-9 and TRBJ2-7, is DTGVSQNPRHKITKRGQNVTFRCDPISEHNRLYWYRQTLGQGPEFLTYFQNEAQLEKSRLLSDRFSAERPKGSFSTLEIQRTEQGDSAMYLCASSVSVGGSYEQYFGPGTRLTVT.